The entry that follows covers one TCR beta chain sequence. The record originates from a study of blood T cell repertoires in COVID-19. At the level of the study: Specimens from acute and convalescent COVID-19 originated in the United States, Italy and Spain.

Original methodology: Using reference gene primer amplification, nucleated cell counts were estimated. Here immunoSEQ multiplex PCR was the method, and the copy in TCRdb shows in-frame clones only, minus some. For V, J and clone size, that table is used; D and trimming come from the DNA. The profile shows 300,000 to 400,000 clones, around 88% of them singletons. The receptor was derived from a woman in her 30s with COVID-19, enrolled during active disease. Material for sequencing was peripheral blood.

CDR3 coding DNA: TGTGCCAGCAGCTTATCCCTCTATGGCTACACCTTC. It encodes CASSLSLYGYTF. This chain joins TRBV7-9 and TRBJ1-2; D call uncertain. Germline V gene data show CDR1 as SEHNR and CDR2 as FQNEAQ (reference sequence). Trimming stripped 2 bases from V and 4 bases from J, with 5 bases between. This CDR3 is 12 amino acids long.